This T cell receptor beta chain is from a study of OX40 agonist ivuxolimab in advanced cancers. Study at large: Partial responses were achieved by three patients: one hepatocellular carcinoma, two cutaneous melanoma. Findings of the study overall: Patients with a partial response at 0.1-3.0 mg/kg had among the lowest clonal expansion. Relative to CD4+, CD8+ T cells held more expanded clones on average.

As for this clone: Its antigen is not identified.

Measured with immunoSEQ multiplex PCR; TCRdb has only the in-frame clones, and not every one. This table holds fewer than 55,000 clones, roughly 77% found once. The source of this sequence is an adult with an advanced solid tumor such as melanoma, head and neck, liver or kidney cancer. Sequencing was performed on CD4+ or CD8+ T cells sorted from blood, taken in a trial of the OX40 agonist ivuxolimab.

The CDR3 here is CASSLGDGVNQPQHF. CDR3 coding DNA: TGTGCCAGCAGCTTAGGGGACGGAGTCAATCAGCCCCAGCATTTT. V usage is TRBV7-2 and J usage is TRBJ1-5; a possible D gene is TRBD1 (5 bases). The V and J ends lost 1 base and 3 bases respectively, with 10 bases between them. This CDR3 is 15 amino acids long. Germline values: CDR1 SGHTA, CDR2 FQGNSA.